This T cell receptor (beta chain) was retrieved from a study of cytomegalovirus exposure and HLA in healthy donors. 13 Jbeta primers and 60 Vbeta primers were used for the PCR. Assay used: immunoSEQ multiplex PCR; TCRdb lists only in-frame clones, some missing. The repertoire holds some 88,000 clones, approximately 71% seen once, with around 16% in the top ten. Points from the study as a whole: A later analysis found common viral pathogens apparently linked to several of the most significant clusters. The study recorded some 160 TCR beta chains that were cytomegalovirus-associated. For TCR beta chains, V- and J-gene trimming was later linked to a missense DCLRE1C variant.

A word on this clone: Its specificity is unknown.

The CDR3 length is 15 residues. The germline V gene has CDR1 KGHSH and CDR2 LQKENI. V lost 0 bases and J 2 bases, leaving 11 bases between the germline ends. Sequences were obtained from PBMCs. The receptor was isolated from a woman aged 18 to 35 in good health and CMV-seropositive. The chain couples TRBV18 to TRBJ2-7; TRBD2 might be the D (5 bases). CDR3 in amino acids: CASSPPSRAAYEQYF. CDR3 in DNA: TGTGCCAGCTCACCACCCTCGAGGGCCGCCTACGAGCAGTACTTC.